One sample yielded the 28 T cell receptor beta chains listed below, sequenced in a study of shared clonotypes between healthy human individuals. Assay: immunoSEQ multiplex PCR; the TCRdb copy retains only in-frame clones and omits some. The profile shows some 2,000,000 clones, nearly 97% of them singletons. Sequenced input: naive CD4+ T cells sorted from blood. The subset denotes: CD45RA+ positively selected. The origin of the receptors is a man in his late teens or twenties in good health.

J is TRBJ2-1 and V is TRBV2, with D tentatively TRBD1 or TRBD2 (5 bases each). CDR1 SNHLY and CDR2 FYNNEI come from the germline V gene. V shed 3 bases and J shed 7 bases, with 13 bases lying between them. CDR3 size: 14 residues. CDR3 coding DNA: TGTGCCAGCAGTGACACGAGGGGCGGGAATGAGCAGTTCTTC. It is translated as CASSDTRGGNEQFF.

This clone was counted a single time. The chain joins TRBV27 to TRBJ2-3, with 8 bases identical to TRBD1. The length of the CDR3 is 16 residues. The germline V gene encodes CDR1 MNHEY and CDR2 SMNVEV (reference sequence). J gave up 1 base and V 4 bases, and 7 bases lay outside the gene matches. The CDR3 nucleotides are TGTGCCAGCAGTTACCCTACGGACAGGGGCACAGATACGCAGTATTTT. Protein: CASSYPTDRGTDTQYF.

V is TRBV4-1 and J is TRBJ1-5, with a tentative D call TRBD1 (5 bases). The CDR3 runs 17 residues. Germline V gene data show CDR1 as MGHRA and CDR2 as YSYEKL. Between the trimmed V and J ends, which lost 4 bases and 0 bases, there was a span of 16 bases. The CDR3 sequence: CASSRGVSGASNQPQHF. The CDR3 DNA reads TGCGCCAGCAGCCGAGGGGTGTCAGGAGCTAGCAATCAGCCCCAGCATTTT.

The rearrangement joins TRBV18 to TRBJ1-6, with D unclear. Per germline, CDR1 KGHSH and CDR2 LQKENI. Trimming stripped 8 bases from V and 0 bases from J, with 11 bases between. This CDR3 comprises 15 residues. Here the CDR3 reads CASTELHSYNSPLHF. The CDR3 region has the DNA TGTGCCAGCACCGAACTCCACTCCTATAATTCACCCCTCCACTTT.

J is TRBJ2-3 and V is TRBV7-3, with D perhaps TRBD2 (6 bases). Trimming left V 8 bases short and J 3 bases short, with 12 bases between. CDR3 length: 13 residues. Looked up from germline, CDR1 is SGHTA and CDR2 is FQGTGA. The CDR3 is CASQGLFTDTQYF. CDR3 nucleotide sequence: TGTGCCAGCCAGGGACTGTTTACAGATACGCAGTATTTT.

The rearrangement links TRBV9 to TRBJ1-4; 8 bases match TRBD1. Germline lookup yields CDR1 SGDLS and CDR2 YYNGEE. The CDR3 has 16 residues. V was clipped by 0 bases and J by 7 bases; unmatched bases: 8. CDR3 in amino acids: CASSVAPGQGSEKLFF. CDR3 nucleotide sequence: TGTGCCAGCAGCGTAGCTCCCGGACAGGGTAGTGAAAAACTGTTTTTT.

The chain carries TRBV5-5 and TRBJ1-3; no firm D call. V gave up 4 bases and J gave up 4 bases, with 15 bases separating them. The CDR3 totals 15 residues. Germline V gene sequence: CDR1 SGHKS, CDR2 YYEKEE (reference sequence). The chain's CDR3 is CASSLVWDSGNTIYF. The CDR3 coding sequence is TGTGCCAGCAGCCTAGTCTGGGATTCGGGAAACACCATATATTTT.

The rearrangement links TRBV4-1 to TRBJ2-1; possible D gene TRBD2, 6 bases. CDR3 length: 16 amino acids. The ends were cut back, 1 base at V and 2 bases at J, with 12 bases in the middle. CDR1 and CDR2 (germline): MGHRA, YSYEKL. The CDR3 loop reads CASSQGGETTYNEQFF. The DNA of the CDR3 is TGCGCCAGCAGCCAAGGGGGGGAGACAACCTACAATGAGCAGTTCTTC.

In its sample, this clone was seen once. The chain has TRBV27 and TRBJ2-3; perhaps TRBD2 as D (6 bases). The CDR3 is made up of 14 amino acids. Germline loops: CDR1 MNHEY, CDR2 SMNVEV (reference sequence). The germline V and J ends were trimmed by 6 bases and 6 bases, with 16 bases remaining between them. For the CDR3, the DNA is TGTGCCAGCAGCTCCCAGTCGGGGAGGGATACGCAGTATTTT. Protein sequence: CASSSQSGRDTQYF.

The chain is built from TRBV21-1 and TRBJ1-4. TRBV21-1 is designated a pseudogene. The length of the CDR3 is 16 residues. CDR3 in amino acids: CASIRKLGNCGEKLFF. In DNA, the CDR3 is TGTGCCAGCATCCGAAAATTGGGTAACTGCGGTGAAAAACTGTTTTTT.

The chain links TRBV2 to TRBJ1-6; D unclear. Germline V gene data show CDR1 as SNHLY and CDR2 as FYNNEI. The CDR3 totals 15 residues. V was pared by 3 bases and J by 5 bases, with 11 bases between. In DNA, the CDR3 is TGTGCCAGCAGTGAGCAAGACCCTAATAATTCACCCCTCCACTTT. It translates to CASSEQDPNNSPLHF.

In regard to this clone: The same CDR3 is also encoded by other DNA sequences in this sample. The J gene is TRBJ2-5, the V gene TRBV5-1; 11 positions agree with TRBD2. CDR3 size: 16 residues. Germline V gene data show CDR1 as SGHRS and CDR2 as YFSETQ. The V gene end was trimmed by 0 bases and the J gene end by 2 bases; junction bases not matched to a gene: 3. In DNA, the CDR3 is TGCGCCAGCAGCTTGGGAGGGACTAGCGGACAAGAGACCCAGTACTTC. It translates to CASSLGGTSGQETQYF.

This chain uses TRBV27 with TRBJ1-2, with D perhaps matching TRBD1 (5 bases). The length of the CDR3 is 13 residues. Trimming took off 5 bases at V and 8 bases at J, with 15 bases between the two ends. Germline CDR1 MNHEY, CDR2 SMNVEV (reference sequence). The CDR3 loop reads CASSPAGYGGYTF. In DNA, the CDR3 is TGTGCCAGCAGTCCTGCAGGGTATGGCGGCTACACCTTC.

The V and J genes are TRBV7-9 and TRBJ2-7; D is perhaps TRBD2 (6 bases). The V end was cut by 7 bases, the J end by 3 bases, with 13 bases between. The CDR3 is made up of 13 amino acids. Germline V gene data show CDR1 as SEHNR and CDR2 as FQNEAQ (reference sequence). The CDR3 region is CASTRRENYEQYF. DNA of the CDR3: TGTGCCAGCACTAGACGGGAGAACTACGAGCAGTACTTC. Drawing the rest from reference TRBV7-9 and TRBJ2-7, the complete variable domain is DTGVSQNPRHKITKRGQNVTFRCDPISEHNRLYWYRQTLGQGPEFLTYFQNEAQLEKSRLLSDRFSAERPKGSFSTLEIQRTEQGDSAMYLCASTRRENYEQYFGPGTRLTVT.

The rearrangement links TRBV7-3 to TRBJ2-7; D perhaps matches TRBD2 (6 bases). V dropped 8 bases and J dropped 0 bases, with 11 bases sitting between them. The V gene's germline CDR1 is SGHTA and CDR2 FQGTGA. This CDR3 comprises 13 residues. In nucleotides, the CDR3 is TGTGCCAGCGGGCAGGGAGGCTCCTACGAGCAGTACTTC. Encoded protein: CASGQGGSYEQYF.

This sequence joins TRBV9 and TRBJ2-5; 7 bases are shared with TRBD1. The V gene's germline CDR1 is SGDLS and CDR2 YYNGEE. The CDR3 is 14 residues long. With 3 bases clipped from V and 1 base from J, the junction kept 3 bases outside the gene matches. The CDR3, as DNA: TGTGCCAGCAGCGCGACAGGGATCCAAGAGACCCAGTACTTC. This gives the protein CASSATGIQETQYF.

V gene TRBV2 combines with J gene TRBJ2-1, with 14 bases fitting TRBD2. Trimming took 10 bases from V and 9 from J; bases not matched to a gene: 5. The germline CDR1 and CDR2 sequences are SNHLY and FYNNEI. The CDR3 covers 13 residues. The CDR3 sequence is CAIRGLAGAEQFF. Here the CDR3 DNA reads TGTGCCATTCGGGGACTAGCGGGGGCTGAGCAGTTCTTC.

The chain couples TRBV30 to TRBJ1-5; D is unresolved. Per germline, CDR1 GTSNPN and CDR2 SVGIG (reference sequence). V gave up 8 bases and J gave up 0 bases, with 17 bases separating them. The CDR3 covers 15 residues. In nucleotides, the CDR3 is TGTGCCCTTACCAATGAGGGCTATAGCAATCAGCCCCAGCATTTT. Encoded protein: CALTNEGYSNQPQHF. Combining the CDR3 with reference TRBV30 and TRBJ1-5 gives the whole variable domain SQTIHQWPATLVQPVGSPLSLECTVEGTSNPNLYWYRQAAGRGLQLLFYSVGIGQISSEVPQNLSASRPQDRQFILSSKKLLLSDSGFYLCALTNEGYSNQPQHFGDGTRLSIL.

The CDR3 here is CASSGGQVPTEAFF. The CDR3 region has the DNA TGTGCCAGCAGCGGAGGACAGGTCCCCACTGAAGCTTTCTTT. The chain has TRBV9 and TRBJ1-1, with 7 bases fitting TRBD1. V lost 3 bases, J lost 4 bases, and 6 bases stayed unmatched. This CDR3 has 14 residues. Germline-derived CDR1 and CDR2 are SGDLS and YYNGEE.

This chain joins TRBV2 and TRBJ2-7; TRBD2 matches 7 bases. CDR1 is SNHLY, CDR2 FYNNEI, per germline. This CDR3 comprises 17 residues. V dropped 8 bases and J dropped 4; count of bases not matched to a gene: 20. CDR3 protein: CASLLKPSGDLLYEQYF. The CDR3 coding sequence is TGTGCCAGCCTCTTGAAGCCAAGCGGGGACCTTCTGTACGAGCAGTACTTC.

The chain employs TRBV5-1 and TRBJ1-3; D is possibly TRBD1 (6 bases). The CDR3 length is 16 residues. The germline V gene encodes CDR1 SGHRS and CDR2 YFSETQ. The germline V and J ends were trimmed by 4 bases and 2 bases, with 16 bases remaining between them. The DNA of the CDR3 is TGCGCCAGCAGCCCAGACACAGGGCCACCTGGAAACACCATATATTTT. Its translation is CASSPDTGPPGNTIYF.

V is TRBV5-4 and J is TRBJ2-3, with 13 bases aligning to TRBD2. This CDR3 comprises 17 residues. The junction had 9 bases not matched to a gene; V was cut back by 3 bases and J by 5 bases. Germline V lookup: CDR1 SGHNT, CDR2 YYREEE (reference sequence). The CDR3 coding sequence is TGTGCCAGCAGCTCCGGGACTAGCGGGGTTGCGGGAGATACGCAGTATTTT. This gives the protein CASSSGTSGVAGDTQYF.

V gene TRBV18 combines with J gene TRBJ1-3; D remains ambiguous. The V end lost 8 bases, the J end lost 0 bases, and 11 bases lay between the germline ends. In germline, CDR1 is KGHSH, CDR2 LQKENI. The CDR3 spans 14 residues. Written as DNA, the CDR3 is TGTGCCAGCACCTTAGGGCCCTCTGGAAACACCATATATTTT. The encoded protein is CASTLGPSGNTIYF.

CDR3 protein: CASRTGGEYGTQYF. The CDR3, as DNA: TGTGCCAGTAGGACAGGGGGCGAGTACGGGACCCAGTACTTC. The chain joins TRBV19 to TRBJ2-5, with 10 bases matching TRBD1. The germline CDR1 and CDR2 sequences are LNHDA and SQIVND (reference sequence). V lost 6 bases to trimming and J lost 7 bases; unmatched junction nucleotides: 8. The CDR3 extends over 14 amino acids.

The genes are TRBV6-5 and TRBJ1-2; 12 positions match TRBD1. The CDR3 is 15 residues long. V shed 6 bases, J shed 8 bases, and the junction held 10 bases outside the gene matches. Germline V gene sequence: CDR1 MNHEY, CDR2 SVGAGI. Here the CDR3 DNA reads TGTGCCAGCAGCCTCCCGGGACAGGGGGCGCGAGGCTACACCTTC. Residues: CASSLPGQGARGYTF.

This clone came up once. This chain links TRBV11-2 with TRBJ2-6; no clear D. Germline V gives CDR1 SGHAT, CDR2 FQNNGV. The CDR3 has 18 residues. The V end lost 0 bases, the J end lost 4 bases, and 16 bases lay between the germline ends. DNA for the CDR3: TGTGCCAGCAGCTTAGATCTGCCCGTGCTGGGGGGGGCCAACGTCCTGACTTTC. This encodes CASSLDLPVLGGANVLTF.

V gene TRBV6-5 combines with J gene TRBJ2-5; no reliable D call. Trimming shortened V by 0 bases and J by 5 bases, and 7 bases separated the two germline ends. The CDR3 is 13 amino acids. Germline lookup yields CDR1 MNHEY and CDR2 SVGAGI. The CDR3 is CASSYSLEETQYF. Here the CDR3 DNA reads TGTGCCAGCAGTTACTCCCTCGAGGAGACCCAGTACTTC.

The chain links TRBV7-2 to TRBJ1-1, with a weak D call TRBD1 (5 bases). This CDR3 region has 15 residues. Trimming took 2 bases from V and 6 from J, leaving 16 bases between them. CDR1 and CDR2 from the germline V gene are SGHTA and FQGNSA. This chain's CDR3 is CASSLSVTWGAEAFF. CDR3 in DNA: TGTGCCAGCAGCTTATCCGTGACCTGGGGCGCTGAAGCTTTCTTT.